The rows below give T cell receptor beta chains drawn from one sample of a study of Graves' ophthalmopathy and Graves' hyperthyroidism. One entry per CDR3 protein, called by TCRdb with MiXCR from the multiplex PCR reads. The sample holds roughly 1.1 million distinct CDR3 sequences, 35% to 45% seen once. Material: peripheral blood or thyroid tissue (not recorded which). The origin of the receptors is an adult man with Graves' hyperthyroidism. The conserved cysteine and the conserved F or W are not part of the CDR3 here.

TRBV7-8	TRBJ1-2	ASSLDSGRNYGYT
TRBV15	TRBJ1-5	ATSRDNSPIQPQH
TRBV7-9	TRBJ2-2	ASSLYFGGGASGGELF
TRBV2	TRBJ2-5	ASSSLLGGETQY
TRBV20-1	TRBJ1-6	SARDRGSNQPLH
TRBV20-1	TRBJ2-7	SAYQTSGSYEQY
TRBV20-1	TRBJ2-6	SARRVGGAPGANVLT
TRBV7-9	TRBJ2-7	ASSSGPTGEQY
TRBV13	TRBJ1-4	ASSLQAYEKLF
TRBV9	TRBJ2-7	ASSVGASGYEQY
TRBV7-9	TRBJ2-3	ASSPIETDTQY
TRBV2	TRBJ2-5	ASRPPTSVETQY
TRBV7-9	TRBJ1-5	ASSQSLARSNQPQH
TRBV5-1	TRBJ2-2	ASSLAGVANTGELF
TRBV14	TRBJ1-1	ASSQRIDQLNTEAF